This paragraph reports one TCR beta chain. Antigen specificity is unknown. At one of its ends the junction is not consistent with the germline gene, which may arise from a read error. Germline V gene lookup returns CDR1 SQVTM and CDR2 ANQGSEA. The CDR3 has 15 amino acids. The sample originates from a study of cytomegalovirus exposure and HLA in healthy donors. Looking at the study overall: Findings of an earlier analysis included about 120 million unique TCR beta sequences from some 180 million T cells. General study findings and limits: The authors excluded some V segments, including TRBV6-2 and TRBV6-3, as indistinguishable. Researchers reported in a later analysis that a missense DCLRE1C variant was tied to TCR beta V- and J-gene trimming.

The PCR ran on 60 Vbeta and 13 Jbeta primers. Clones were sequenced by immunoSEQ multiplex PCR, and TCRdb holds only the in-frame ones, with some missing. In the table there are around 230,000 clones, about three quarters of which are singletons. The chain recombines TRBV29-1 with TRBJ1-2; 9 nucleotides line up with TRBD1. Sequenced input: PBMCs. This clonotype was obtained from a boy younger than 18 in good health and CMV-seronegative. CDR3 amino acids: CSVRDRDTPLYGYPF. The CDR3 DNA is TGCAGCGTTCGGGACAGGGATACACCCCTCTATGGCTACCCCTTC. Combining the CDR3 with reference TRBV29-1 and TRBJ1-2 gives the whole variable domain SAVISQKPSRDICQRGTSLTIQCQVDSQVTMMFWYRQQPGQSLTLIATANQGSEATYESGFVIDKFPISRPNLTFSTLTVSNMSPEDSSIYLCSVRDRDTPLYGYPFGSGTRLTVV.